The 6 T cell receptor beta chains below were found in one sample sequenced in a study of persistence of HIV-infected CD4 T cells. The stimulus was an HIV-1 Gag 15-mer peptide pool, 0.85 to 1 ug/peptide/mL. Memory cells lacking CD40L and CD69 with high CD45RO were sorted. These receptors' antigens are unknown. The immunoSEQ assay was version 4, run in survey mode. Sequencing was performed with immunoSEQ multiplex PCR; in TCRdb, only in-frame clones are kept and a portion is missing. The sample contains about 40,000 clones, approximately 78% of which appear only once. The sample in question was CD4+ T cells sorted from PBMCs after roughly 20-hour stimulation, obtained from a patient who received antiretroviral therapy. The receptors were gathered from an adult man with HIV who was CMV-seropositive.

In DNA form, the CDR3 reads TGTGCCAGTGGTCAGGACAATGAGCAGTTCTTC. Translation gives CASGQDNEQFF. V gene TRBV19 combines with J gene TRBJ2-1; D is undetermined. CDR3 size: 11 residues. V lost 8 bases and J lost 5, with 7 bases in between. Germline CDR1 and CDR2: LNHDA and SQIVND (reference sequence).

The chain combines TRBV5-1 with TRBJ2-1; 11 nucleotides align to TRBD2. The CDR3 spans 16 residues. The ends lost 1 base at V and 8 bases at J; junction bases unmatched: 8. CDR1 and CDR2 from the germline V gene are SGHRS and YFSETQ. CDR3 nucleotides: TGCGCCAGCAGCTTGCGACTAGCGGGGTCCGGGGATGAGCAGTTCTTC. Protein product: CASSLRLAGSGDEQFF.

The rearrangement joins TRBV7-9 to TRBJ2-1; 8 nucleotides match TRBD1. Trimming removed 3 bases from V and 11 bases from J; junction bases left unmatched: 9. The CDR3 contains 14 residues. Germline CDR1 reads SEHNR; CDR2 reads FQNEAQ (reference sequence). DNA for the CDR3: TGTGCCAGCAGCTTTTGGGACAGGACGATTAAGCAGTTCTTC. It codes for CASSFWDRTIKQFF.

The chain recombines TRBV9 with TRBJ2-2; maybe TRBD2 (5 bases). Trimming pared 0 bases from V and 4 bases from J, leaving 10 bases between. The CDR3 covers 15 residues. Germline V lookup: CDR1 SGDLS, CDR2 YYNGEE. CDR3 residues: CASSVVAEGTGELFF. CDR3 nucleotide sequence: TGTGCCAGCAGCGTAGTGGCAGAGGGCACCGGGGAGCTGTTTTTT.

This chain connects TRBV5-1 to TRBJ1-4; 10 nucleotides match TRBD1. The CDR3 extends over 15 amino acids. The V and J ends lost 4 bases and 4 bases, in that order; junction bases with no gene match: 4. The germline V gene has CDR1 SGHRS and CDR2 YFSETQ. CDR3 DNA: TGCGCCAGCAGCACCTGGACAGGGGGTAATGAAAAACTGTTTTTT. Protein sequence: CASSTWTGGNEKLFF.

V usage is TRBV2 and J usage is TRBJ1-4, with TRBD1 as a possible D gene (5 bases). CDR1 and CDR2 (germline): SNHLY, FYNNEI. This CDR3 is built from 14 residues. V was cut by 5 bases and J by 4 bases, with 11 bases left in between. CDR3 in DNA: TGTGCCAGCAGTTCCGGGACGGATAATGAAAAACTGTTTTTT. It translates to CASSSGTDNEKLFF.